Listed here are 18 T cell receptor beta chains from one sample, sequenced in a study of blood T cell repertoires in COVID-19. The data were produced by immunoSEQ multiplex PCR, yet TCRdb's version contains in-frame clones alone and is incomplete. This table has around 130,000 clones, roughly 80% appearing once. The sample taken for sequencing was peripheral blood. Receptor source: a human donor in a cohort sampled during active COVID-19.

The chain combines TRBV5-1 with TRBJ2-1, with a weak D call TRBD2 (6 bases). CDR3 length: 15 residues. Germline assignment: CDR1 SGHRS and CDR2 YFSETQ. Trimming removed 2 bases at V and 0 bases at J, with 9 bases between. The CDR3 sequence: CASSFAGSSYNEQFF. The CDR3 DNA follows: TGCGCCAGCAGCTTCGCCGGGAGCTCCTACAATGAGCAGTTCTTC.

This chain connects TRBV7-9 to TRBJ1-6; D possibly corresponds to TRBD1 (5 bases). Germline V gene lookup returns CDR1 SEHNR and CDR2 FQNEAQ (reference sequence). This CDR3 comprises 15 residues. CDR3 sequence reads: CAISSREGNNSPLHF. In DNA form, the CDR3 reads TGTGCAATCAGCAGCAGGGAGGGAAATAATTCACCCCTCCACTTT.

This clone has a single count. The gene calls are TRBV10-3 and TRBJ1-4, with 7 bases that match TRBD1. V gave up 8 bases and J gave up 5 bases; unmatched junction bases: 11. The CDR3 covers 15 residues. Germline V gene data show CDR1 as ENHRY and CDR2 as SYGVKD. The chain's CDR3 is CAISDRAQGNEKLFF. Here the CDR3 DNA reads TGTGCCATCTCCGACAGGGCGCAAGGGAATGAAAAACTGTTTTTT.

The chain carries TRBV6-1 and TRBJ1-1; D remains unclear. Trimming cost V 3 bases and J 3 bases, with 5 bases left between them. Germline V gene data show CDR1 as MNHNS and CDR2 as SASEGT. The CDR3 contains 12 residues. CDR3 region: CASSDPYTEAFF. In DNA form, the CDR3 reads TGTGCCAGCAGTGATCCTTACACTGAAGCTTTCTTT.

This clone occurred many times. CDR3 protein: CASKGDNQPQHF. The CDR3 DNA reads TGCGCCAGCAAGGGGGACAATCAGCCCCAGCATTTT. The rearrangement uses TRBV4-1 and TRBJ1-5, with a weak D call TRBD1 (6 bases). CDR1 MGHRA and CDR2 YSYEKL come from the germline V gene. There are 12 residues in the CDR3. V lost 7 bases to trimming and J lost 3 bases, with 7 bases between them.

The chain employs TRBV3-1 (or the pseudogene TRBV3-2) and TRBJ2-2; possible D gene TRBD2, 6 bases. The germline V gene has CDR1 LGHDT and CDR2 YNNKEL (reference sequence). V lost 8 bases and J 5 bases, leaving 12 bases between the germline ends. The CDR3 length is 13 residues. The CDR3 protein is CASSPGETGELFF. For the CDR3, the DNA is TGTGCCAGCTCCCCGGGGGAGACCGGGGAGCTGTTTTTT.

The sample holds a few counts of this clone. The CDR3 reads CASSEDRERDTEAFF. CDR3 DNA sequence: TGCGCCAGCAGCGAGGACAGGGAAAGGGACACTGAAGCTTTCTTT. V usage is TRBV10-1 and J usage is TRBJ1-1; 8 bases map to TRBD1. This CDR3 is built from 15 residues. Germline CDR1 is WNHNN and CDR2 is SYGVQD (reference sequence). Trimming removed 6 bases from V and 3 bases from J; junction bases left unmatched: 9.

The CDR3 loop reads CASRQDRVGSSGANVLTF. In nucleotides, the CDR3 is TGCGCCAGCAGACAGGACAGGGTGGGTAGCTCTGGGGCCAACGTCCTGACTTTC. The chain links TRBV4-1 to TRBJ2-6; 8 nucleotides match TRBD1. The germline V gene encodes CDR1 MGHRA and CDR2 YSYEKL. The CDR3 extends over 18 amino acids. Trimming removed 6 bases from V and 0 bases from J; junction bases left unmatched: 10.

The chain couples TRBV2 to TRBJ1-5; 8 bases agree with TRBD1. Germline-derived CDR1 and CDR2 are SNHLY and FYNNEI. J lost 5 bases, V lost 6 bases, and 3 bases had no gene match. The CDR3 is made up of 13 amino acids. CDR3 region: CASRGQADQPQHF. CDR3 in DNA: TGTGCCAGCAGGGGACAGGCTGATCAGCCCCAGCATTTT.

The gene calls are TRBV21-1 and TRBJ2-7; the DNA was not compared with TRBD2, the D call given in the table. TRBV21-1 is reported as a pseudogene. This CDR3 region has 14 residues. The CDR3 spells CASSIGLSAGEQYF. DNA of the CDR3: TGTGCCAGCAGCATTGGACTCTCCGCCGGCGAGCAGTACTTC.

The chain uses TRBV7-2 and TRBJ1-1; 7 bases are shared with TRBD1. The V segment lost 7 bases and the J segment 1 base; nucleotides outside the gene matches: 3. The CDR3 sequence is 13 residues long. Germline CDR1 reads SGHTA; CDR2 reads FQGNSA. CDR3 DNA: TGTGCCAGCAAGAGGGGGCCGAACACTGAAGCTTTCTTT. It encodes CASKRGPNTEAFF.

The rearrangement uses TRBV24-1 and TRBJ2-2, with TRBD2 as a possible D gene (6 bases). The CDR3 is 12 residues long. The V end was cut by 9 bases, the J end by 3 bases, with 7 bases between. Germline loops: CDR1 KGHDR, CDR2 SFDVKD. The CDR3 loop is CATSGDTGELFF. The CDR3 coding sequence is TGTGCCACCTCGGGAGACACCGGGGAGCTGTTTTTT.

The V call is TRBV24-1, the J call TRBJ2-2; 9 nucleotides align to TRBD1. There are 16 residues in the CDR3. Germline V gene data show CDR1 as KGHDR and CDR2 as SFDVKD. Trimming cost V 4 bases and J 6 bases; bases outside gene matches: 8. The CDR3 DNA reads TGTGCCACCAGTGACCTGGACAGGGGAGCAGCCGGGGAGCTGTTTTTT. Translating gives CATSDLDRGAAGELFF.

The chain uses TRBV9 and TRBJ2-3, with 8 positions matching TRBD2. CDR1 is SGDLS and CDR2 is YYNGEE in the germline V gene. Trimming cost V 4 bases and J 4 bases; bases outside gene matches: 11. The CDR3 is 16 amino acids. This chain's CDR3 is CASSILAGSSPDTQYF. The CDR3 DNA reads TGTGCCAGCAGCATATTAGCGGGGAGTTCCCCAGATACGCAGTATTTT. The full variable domain, its missing parts supplied by reference TRBV9 and TRBJ2-3, is DSGVTQTPKHLITATGQRVTLRCSPRSGDLSVYWYQQSLDQGLQFLIQYYNGEERAKGNILERFSAQQFPDLHSELNLSSLELGDSALYFCASSILAGSSPDTQYFGPGTRLTVL.

The rearrangement links TRBV6-5 to TRBJ2-1; TRBD1 might be the D (6 bases). Germline V lookup: CDR1 MNHEY, CDR2 SVGAGI. This CDR3 has 13 amino acids. Trimming shortened V by 7 bases and J by 7 bases, and 14 bases separated the two germline ends. CDR3 DNA sequence: TGTGCCAGCATGCCCAGGGGCAAGAATGAGCAGTTCTTC. Its translation is CASMPRGKNEQFF.

The chain uses TRBV7-9 and TRBJ1-1, with D possibly matching TRBD1 (5 bases). CDR3 length: 14 amino acids. V was pared by 5 bases and J by 2 bases, with 12 bases between. Germline V gene lookup returns CDR1 SEHNR and CDR2 FQNEAQ (reference sequence). The CDR3 DNA reads TGTGCCAGCAGCCATGACAGCGTAAACACTGAAGCTTTCTTT. Its protein is CASSHDSVNTEAFF.

The rearrangement links TRBV10-2 to TRBJ2-1; the match to TRBD2 covers 7 bases. The junction had 8 bases not matched to a gene; V was cut back by 6 bases and J by 6 bases. The CDR3 is 14 residues long. From germline, CDR1 is WSHSY and CDR2 SAAADI. Written as DNA, the CDR3 is TGCGCCAGCAGGACTATGGGGGGGGGCAATGAGCAGTTCTTC. It codes for CASRTMGGGNEQFF.

A single count supports this clone. The chain links TRBV2 to TRBJ1-1, with TRBD1 matching over 9 bases. This CDR3 region has 13 residues. J was trimmed by 10 bases and V by 3 bases; bases with no gene match: 6. The germline V gene has CDR1 SNHLY and CDR2 FYNNEI. The CDR3 region is CASSEGQGRGAFF. The CDR3 DNA sequence: TGTGCCAGCAGTGAGGGACAGGGACGGGGAGCTTTCTTT.